This T cell receptor beta chain is drawn from a study of blood T cell repertoires in COVID-19. Overall study context: COVID-19 samples, acute and convalescent, were from the United States, Italy and Spain. In each case, the material was cDNA or gDNA derived from T cells, B-cell-depleted T cells, or PBMCs.

Trimming took 7 bases from V and 6 from J; bases not matched to a gene: 6. CDR3 length: 12 amino acids. The germline V gene has CDR1 MRHNA and CDR2 SNTAGT. In the original workflow: By means of reference gene primer amplification, nucleated cell counts were estimated. Some clones are missing from TCRdb's copy, which holds only in-frame ones; the method was immunoSEQ multiplex PCR. V, J and clone size are taken as reported in that table, and D and trimming were inferred from the DNA itself. The table has 150,000 to 200,000 clones, under 95% seen once. This chain uses TRBV6-4 with TRBJ2-7, with 7 positions matching TRBD2. The sample taken for sequencing was peripheral blood. The receptor's source is a man aged 55 to 70 with active or convalescent COVID-19. The chain's CDR3 is CASKSAGAEQYF. The DNA for the CDR3 is TGTGCCAGCAAATCGGCGGGAGCCGAGCAGTACTTC.